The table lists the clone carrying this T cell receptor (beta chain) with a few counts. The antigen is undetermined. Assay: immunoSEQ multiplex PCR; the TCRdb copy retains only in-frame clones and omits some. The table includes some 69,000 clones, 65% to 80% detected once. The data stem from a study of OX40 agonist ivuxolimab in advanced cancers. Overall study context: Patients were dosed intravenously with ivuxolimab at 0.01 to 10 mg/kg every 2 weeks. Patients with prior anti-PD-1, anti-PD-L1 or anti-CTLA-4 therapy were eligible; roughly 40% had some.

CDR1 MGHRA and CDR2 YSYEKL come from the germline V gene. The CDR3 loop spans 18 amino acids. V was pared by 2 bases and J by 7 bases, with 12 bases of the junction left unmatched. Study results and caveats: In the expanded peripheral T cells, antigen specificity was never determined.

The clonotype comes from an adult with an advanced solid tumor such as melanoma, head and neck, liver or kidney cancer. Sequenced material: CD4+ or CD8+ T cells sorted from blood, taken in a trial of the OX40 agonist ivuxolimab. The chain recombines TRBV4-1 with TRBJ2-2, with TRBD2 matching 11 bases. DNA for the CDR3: TGCGCCAGCAGCCAAATAATGGTAGCGGGGGGGTTGAGCGGGGAGCTGTTTTTT. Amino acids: CASSQIMVAGGLSGELFF.